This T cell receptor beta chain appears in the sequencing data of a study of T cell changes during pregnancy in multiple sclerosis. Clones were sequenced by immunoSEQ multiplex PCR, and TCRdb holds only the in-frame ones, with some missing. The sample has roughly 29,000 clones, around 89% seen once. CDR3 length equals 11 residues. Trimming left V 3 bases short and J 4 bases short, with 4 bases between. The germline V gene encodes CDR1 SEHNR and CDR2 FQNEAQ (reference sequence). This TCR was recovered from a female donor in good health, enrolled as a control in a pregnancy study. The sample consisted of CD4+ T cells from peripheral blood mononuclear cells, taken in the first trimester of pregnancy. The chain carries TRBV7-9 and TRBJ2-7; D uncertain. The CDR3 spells CASSFQYEQYF. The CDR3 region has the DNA TGTGCCAGCAGCTTTCAGTACGAGCAGTACTTC.